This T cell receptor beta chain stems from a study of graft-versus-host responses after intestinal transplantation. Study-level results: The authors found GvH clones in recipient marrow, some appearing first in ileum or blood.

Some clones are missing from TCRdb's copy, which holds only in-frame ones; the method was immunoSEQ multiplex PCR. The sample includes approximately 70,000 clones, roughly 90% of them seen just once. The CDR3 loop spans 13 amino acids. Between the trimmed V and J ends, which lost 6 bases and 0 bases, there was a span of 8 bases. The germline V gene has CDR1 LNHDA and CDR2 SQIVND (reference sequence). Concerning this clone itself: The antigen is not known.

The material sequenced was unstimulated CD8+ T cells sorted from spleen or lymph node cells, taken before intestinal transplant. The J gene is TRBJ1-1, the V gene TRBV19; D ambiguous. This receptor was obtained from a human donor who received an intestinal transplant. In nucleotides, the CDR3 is TGTGCCAGTAGGATTCGAGTGAACACTGAAGCTTTCTTT. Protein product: CASRIRVNTEAFF.